The 21 T cell receptor beta chains in this list originate from one sample, sequenced in a study of blood T cell repertoires in COVID-19. Clones were sequenced by immunoSEQ multiplex PCR, and TCRdb holds only the in-frame ones, with some missing. The profile covers 25,000 to 30,000 clones, with more than 75% appearing a single time and 4.5% to 7.5% taken by the ten largest. Sequenced input: peripheral blood. All receptors derive from a human donor in a cohort sampled during active COVID-19.

This chain joins TRBV4-1 and TRBJ2-7; 7 bases align to TRBD1. After removal of 0 bases from V and 3 bases from J, the junction contained 5 bases not matched to a gene. Per germline, CDR1 MGHRA and CDR2 YSYEKL. The CDR3 runs to 15 residues. CDR3 coding DNA: TGCGCCAGCAGCCAAGAGAGGGACAGCTACTACGAGCAGTACTTC. Translating it yields CASSQERDSYYEQYF.

V usage is TRBV24-1 and J usage is TRBJ1-2; 7 bases line up with TRBD1. The CDR3 is 15 residues long. CDR1 KGHDR and CDR2 SFDVKD come from the germline V gene. Trimming at V came to 4 bases and at J to 0 bases, leaving 4 bases not matched to a gene. The CDR3 spells CATSDAGTANYGYTF. CDR3 nucleotide sequence: TGTGCCACCAGTGACGCCGGGACAGCTAACTATGGCTACACCTTC.

The rearrangement uses TRBV4-2 and TRBJ1-2; 7 nucleotides match TRBD1. J gave up 6 bases and V 7 bases, and 11 bases lay outside the gene matches. The CDR3 length is 14 residues. CDR1 and CDR2 from the germline V gene are LGHNA and YNFKEQ. The CDR3 nucleotides are TGTGCCAGCAACCCGACCACAGGGGATCATGGCTACACCTTC. Encoded protein: CASNPTTGDHGYTF.

This chain uses TRBV9 with TRBJ1-6, with TRBD1 matching 8 bases. Looked up from germline, CDR1 is SGDLS and CDR2 is YYNGEE. The V segment lost 0 bases and the J segment 9 bases; nucleotides outside the gene matches: 5. There are 15 residues in the CDR3. DNA for the CDR3: TGTGCCAGCAGCGTAGCTCAGGGGGCGGGTTCACCCCTCCACTTT. This codes for CASSVAQGAGSPLHF.

The J gene is TRBJ1-1, the V gene TRBV14; D unresolved. The length of the CDR3 is 13 residues. CDR1 is SGHDN and CDR2 is FVKESK in the germline V gene. V was cut by 4 bases and J by 3 bases, with 9 bases left in between. The CDR3 loop reads CASSPPGYTEAFF. CDR3 nucleotide sequence: TGTGCCAGCAGCCCCCCAGGTTACACTGAAGCTTTCTTT. Full variable domain (missing parts from reference TRBV14 and TRBJ1-1): EAGVTQFPSHSVIEKGQTVTLRCDPISGHDNLYWYRRVMGKEIKFLLHFVKESKQDESGMPNNRFLAERTGGTYSTLKVQPAELEDSGVYFCASSPPGYTEAFFGQGTRLTVV.

V usage is TRBV11-2 and J usage is TRBJ2-7; TRBD2 matches at 8 bases. The ends lost 6 bases at V and 3 bases at J; junction bases unmatched: 7. Per germline, CDR1 SGHAT and CDR2 FQNNGV. The CDR3 extends over 14 amino acids. CDR3 loop: CASSSGTSGYEQYF. The CDR3 region has the DNA TGTGCCAGCAGTTCCGGGACTAGTGGCTACGAGCAGTACTTC.

The chain employs TRBV24-1 and TRBJ2-7; D gene uncertain. The CDR3 length is 13 residues. From germline, CDR1 is KGHDR and CDR2 SFDVKD. Between the trimmed V and J ends, which lost 8 bases and 1 base, there was a span of 11 bases. The CDR3 here is CATNDGASYEQYF. The CDR3 DNA is TGTGCCACCAACGATGGAGCTTCCTACGAGCAGTACTTC.

This clone has only one observation. The CDR3 here is CASSARGGELFF. CDR3 nucleotides: TGTGCCAGCAGCGCCAGGGGCGGGGAGCTGTTTTTT. The V gene is TRBV9, the J gene TRBJ2-2; a possible D gene is TRBD1 (6 bases). Germline values: CDR1 SGDLS, CDR2 YYNGEE. V lost 3 bases and J 7 bases, leaving 7 bases between the germline ends. The CDR3 loop spans 12 amino acids.

This clone was found once. The rearrangement links TRBV4-2 to TRBJ2-3, with TRBD2 identical over 14 bases. CDR3 length: 17 amino acids. J lost 5 bases, V lost 4 bases, and 8 bases had no gene match. CDR1 is LGHNA, CDR2 YNFKEQ, per germline. The CDR3 DNA follows: TGTGCCAGCAGCCCTCGTTCCGGACTAGCGGGGGGAGATACGCAGTATTTT. Translating gives CASSPRSGLAGGDTQYF.

The J gene is TRBJ2-3, the V gene TRBV6-4, with 8 bases lining up with TRBD2. The CDR3 is made up of 16 amino acids. In germline, CDR1 is MRHNA, CDR2 SNTAGT. With V trimmed by 0 bases and J by 2 bases, 4 bases remained unmatched. Here the CDR3 DNA reads TGTGCCAGCAGTGACTCTGCGGGGGGCCACACAGATACGCAGTATTTT. Its protein is CASSDSAGGHTDTQYF.

The chain is built from TRBV5-8 and TRBJ2-6; 8 bases are shared with TRBD1. The ends lost 4 bases at V and 2 bases at J; junction bases unmatched: 2. The CDR3 length is 15 residues. The germline gives CDR1 SGHTS, CDR2 YDEGEE. This CDR3 reads CASSRDRTGANVLTF. The DNA of the CDR3 is TGTGCCAGCAGCCGGGACAGGACTGGGGCCAACGTCCTGACTTTC.

J is TRBJ2-1 and V is TRBV11-2; 9 bases are a match to TRBD2. Germline V CDR1 and CDR2: SGHAT, FQNNGV. Unmatched junction bases numbered 12, after V lost 1 base and J lost 8 bases. The CDR3 extends over 17 amino acids. The CDR3 bases are TGTGCCAGCAGCTTAGTAATTGCGCGGGGGGGCAGGGATGAGCAGTTCTTC. This sequence encodes CASSLVIARGGRDEQFF.

This clone turned up a few times. V is TRBV10-3 and J is TRBJ1-4; D unresolved. The germline V gene encodes CDR1 ENHRY and CDR2 SYGVKD. CDR3 size: 13 residues. Between the trimmed V and J ends, which lost 3 bases and 0 bases, there was a span of 2 bases. CDR3 sequence (DNA): TGTGCCATCAGTGACACAACTAATGAAAAACTGTTTTTT. Residues: CAISDTTNEKLFF.

This clone was counted between two and nine times. The V gene is TRBV27, the J gene TRBJ2-7, with D possibly matching TRBD2 (6 bases). The germline V and J ends were trimmed by 0 bases and 3 bases, with 6 bases remaining between them. The CDR3 loop spans 13 amino acids. Germline V gene lookup returns CDR1 MNHEY and CDR2 SMNVEV (reference sequence). The CDR3 sequence: CASSLSDYYEQYF. The CDR3 bases are TGTGCCAGCAGTTTATCGGACTACTACGAGCAGTACTTC.

This sequence joins TRBV7-2 and TRBJ2-7; D is perhaps TRBD2 (6 bases). V lost 5 bases, J lost 6 bases, and 20 bases lay in between. CDR1 and CDR2 (germline): SGHTA, FQGNSA. The CDR3 spans 15 residues. The CDR3 region has the DNA TGTGCCAGCAGCCCCATCCTAAGTCGGGGGTCCGAGCAGTACTTC. Translating it yields CASSPILSRGSEQYF.

The chain recombines TRBV6-1 with TRBJ1-1, with 9 bases aligning to TRBD1. The J segment lost 5 bases and the V segment lost 1 base, leaving 5 bases of the junction unmatched. The CDR3 has 15 residues. Germline CDR1 and CDR2: MNHNS and SASEGT. CDR3 loop: CASSEDRGLLTEAFF. CDR3 coding DNA: TGTGCCAGCAGTGAAGACAGGGGGCTGTTGACTGAAGCTTTCTTT.

The chain has TRBV7-3 and TRBJ2-3; TRBD2 aligns across 8 bases. J was trimmed by 2 bases and V by 5 bases; bases with no gene match: 6. Germline V gives CDR1 SGHTA, CDR2 FQGTGA. The CDR3 is made up of 15 amino acids. CDR3 coding DNA: TGTGCCAGCAGCCCCGGGGGGGGACTCACAGATACGCAGTATTTT. Protein: CASSPGGGLTDTQYF.

Here the CDR3 DNA reads TGTGCCAGCAGCTCTAGCCCCTCGACTTGGGGCACAGATACGCAGTATTTT. It codes for CASSSSPSTWGTDTQYF. The chain employs TRBV7-2 and TRBJ2-3; a possible D gene is TRBD2 (5 bases). The CDR3 runs 17 residues. Trimming pared 4 bases from V and 1 base from J, leaving 18 bases between. Germline CDR1 SGHTA, CDR2 FQGNSA.

The chain is built from TRBV6-2 or TRBV6-3 and TRBJ1-1, with unresolved D. Trimming removed 0 bases at V and 3 bases at J, with 8 bases between. CDR1 and CDR2 (germline): MNHEY, SVGEGT. The CDR3 contains 14 residues. For the CDR3, the DNA is TGTGCCAGCAGTTACTCGGGCGGGGACACTGAAGCTTTCTTT. The encoded protein is CASSYSGGDTEAFF.

The chain uses TRBV5-8 and TRBJ1-1; 10 bases line up with TRBD1. The CDR3 spans 13 residues. V lost 3 bases, J lost 6 bases, and 2 bases stayed unmatched. Germline CDR1 reads SGHTS; CDR2 reads YDEGEE. The CDR3 region is CASSWGTGAEAFF. The CDR3 DNA reads TGTGCCAGCAGCTGGGGGACAGGGGCTGAAGCTTTCTTT.

The chain recombines TRBV5-1 with TRBJ1-4; TRBD1 matches at 7 bases. This CDR3 has 19 residues. Germline V gene lookup returns CDR1 SGHRS and CDR2 YFSETQ. Germline trimming cut 1 base from V and 1 base from J; bases unmatched to any gene: 13. DNA for the CDR3: TGCGCCAGCAGCTTGTACAGGAAAGACAGGGAAGGAACTAATGAAAAACTGTTTTTT. Residues: CASSLYRKDREGTNEKLFF.